Sequencing of this T cell receptor beta chain was carried out in a study of T cell responses to AZD1222 COVID-19 vaccine. Study-wide results and limits: After two AZD1222 doses, spike-specific TCR breadth and depth rose versus day 0. It should be noted that donors were predominantly white British and more often female, and clonal diversity was possibly underestimated. Scientists sampled the repertoires only once the peak T cell response had passed. The study reported that nearly half of spike-specific TCRs target unmutated variant regions.

Profiling relied on immunoSEQ multiplex PCR, and the TCRdb table lists in-frame clones only, not all of them. The data hold 150,000 or so clones, with under 95% observed a single time. Details on this clone: Antigen unknown.

Germline values: CDR1 SGHVS, CDR2 FQNEAQ. This CDR3 is 17 amino acids long. The V end lost 1 base, the J end lost 0 bases, and 13 bases lay between the germline ends. The TCR comes from an adult in good health. The sample here was peripheral blood, taken on day 0 of AZD1222 vaccination. The chain uses TRBV7-8 and TRBJ1-3; maybe TRBD1 (6 bases). The CDR3 reads CASSLVRGGDSGNTIYF. For the CDR3, the DNA is TGTGCCAGCAGCTTAGTCAGAGGGGGTGACTCTGGAAACACCATATATTTT.